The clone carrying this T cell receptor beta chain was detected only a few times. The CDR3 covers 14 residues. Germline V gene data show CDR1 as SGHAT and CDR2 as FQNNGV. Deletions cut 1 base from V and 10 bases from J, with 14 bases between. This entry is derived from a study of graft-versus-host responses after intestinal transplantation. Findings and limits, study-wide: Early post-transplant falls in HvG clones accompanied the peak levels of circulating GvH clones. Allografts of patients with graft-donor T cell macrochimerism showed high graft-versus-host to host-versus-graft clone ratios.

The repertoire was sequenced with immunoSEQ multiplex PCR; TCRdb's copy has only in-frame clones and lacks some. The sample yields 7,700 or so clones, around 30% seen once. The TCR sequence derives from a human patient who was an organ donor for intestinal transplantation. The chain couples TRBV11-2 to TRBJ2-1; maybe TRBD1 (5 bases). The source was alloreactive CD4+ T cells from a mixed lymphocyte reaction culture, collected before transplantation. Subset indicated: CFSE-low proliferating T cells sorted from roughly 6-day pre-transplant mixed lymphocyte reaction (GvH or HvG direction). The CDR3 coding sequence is TGTGCCAGCAGCTTAGTAGTAGGGGTTGGAGAGCAGTTCTTC. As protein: CASSLVVGVGEQFF.